The 8 T cell receptor beta chains given below trace back to one sample, sequenced in a study of OX40 agonist ivuxolimab in advanced cancers. Clones were read by immunoSEQ multiplex PCR, and TCRdb kept only the in-frame ones, dropping some. The top ten hold 0.95% to 1.3% of the sample, which has around 48,000 clones, 84% seen once. The specimen was CD4+ or CD8+ T cells sorted from blood, collected in a trial of the OX40 agonist ivuxolimab. These receptors were collected from an adult with an advanced solid tumor such as melanoma, head and neck, liver or kidney cancer.

J is TRBJ2-5 and V is TRBV11-3, with no clear D. The ends were cut back, 1 base at V and 9 bases at J, with 9 bases in the middle. This CDR3 is built from 12 residues. CDR1 SGHNT and CDR2 YENEEA come from the germline V gene. CDR3 nucleotide sequence: TGTGCCAGCAGCTTAGGCCCCCGGCCCCAGTACTTC. Its translation is CASSLGPRPQYF.

This chain links TRBV18 with TRBJ2-1; 11 positions match TRBD2. The CDR3 has 16 residues. V lost 0 bases and J lost 6; bases outside the gene matches: 4. Per germline, CDR1 KGHSH and CDR2 LQKENI. The CDR3 is CASSPPSLAGGNEQFF. The DNA for the CDR3 is TGTGCCAGCTCACCACCCAGCCTAGCGGGGGGCAATGAGCAGTTCTTC.

The V gene is TRBV30, the J gene TRBJ2-7; D uncertain. Germline CDR1 is GTSNPN and CDR2 is SVGIG (reference sequence). This CDR3 has 14 amino acids. V was trimmed by 1 base and J by 2 bases, leaving 12 bases between them. CDR3 nucleotide sequence: TGTGCCTGGAGTGGCCTGGGGTTCGCCTACGAGCAGTACTTC. Its translation: CAWSGLGFAYEQYF.

The J gene is TRBJ2-7, the V gene TRBV7-2, with D unresolved. CDR3 size: 13 residues. V gave up 3 bases and J gave up 4 bases, with 10 bases separating them. Germline-derived CDR1 and CDR2 are SGHTA and FQGNSA. CDR3 residues: CASSLYQEYEQYF. CDR3 nucleotides: TGTGCCAGCAGCTTGTATCAGGAGTACGAGCAGTACTTC.

This clone was observed a few times. The chain carries TRBV11-3 and TRBJ2-1; possibly TRBD1 or TRBD2 for D (5 bases each). V was pared by 5 bases and J by 6 bases, with 11 bases between. The CDR3 is 13 amino acids. CDR1 is SGHNT and CDR2 is YENEEA in the germline V gene. CDR3 loop: CASSPRDGNEQFF. The DNA of the CDR3 is TGTGCCAGCAGCCCCAGGGACGGCAATGAGCAGTTCTTC.

This sequence joins TRBV6-1 and TRBJ1-6; no clear D gene. CDR1 and CDR2 from the germline V gene are MNHNS and SASEGT. This CDR3 comprises 11 residues. Trimming removed 6 bases at V and 7 bases at J, with 4 bases between. CDR3 nucleotide sequence: TGTGCCAGCAGCCAAAATTCACCCCTCCACTTT. Translated, it gives CASSQNSPLHF.

The chain employs TRBV5-6 and TRBJ2-2, with D hard to call. Trimming removed 1 base from V and 6 bases from J, with 4 bases in between. The CDR3 spans 12 residues. Per the germline V gene, CDR1 is SGHDT and CDR2 is YYEEEE. DNA of the CDR3: TGTGCCAGCAGCTTGACGGCCGGGGAGCTGTTTTTT. Protein sequence: CASSLTAGELFF.

The chain is built from TRBV5-4 and TRBJ2-7; tentative D call: TRBD2 (6 bases). The CDR3 length is 14 residues. V lost 4 bases to trimming and J lost 0 bases, with 11 bases between them. Germline V gene sequence: CDR1 SGHNT, CDR2 YYREEE (reference sequence). In nucleotides, the CDR3 is TGTGCCAGCAGCGGAGGGAGGAGCTCCTACGAGCAGTACTTC. It is translated as CASSGGRSSYEQYF.